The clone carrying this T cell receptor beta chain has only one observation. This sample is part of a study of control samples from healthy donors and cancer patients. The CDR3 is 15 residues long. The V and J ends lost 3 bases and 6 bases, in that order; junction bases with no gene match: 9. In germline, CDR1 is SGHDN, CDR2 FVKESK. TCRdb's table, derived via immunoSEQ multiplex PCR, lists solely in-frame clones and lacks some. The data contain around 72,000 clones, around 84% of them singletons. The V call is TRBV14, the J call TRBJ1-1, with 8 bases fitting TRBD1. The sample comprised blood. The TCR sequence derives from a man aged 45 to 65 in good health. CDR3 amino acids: CASSQVTGGRAEAFF. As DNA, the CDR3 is TGTGCCAGCAGCCAGGTTACAGGGGGAAGGGCTGAAGCTTTCTTT.